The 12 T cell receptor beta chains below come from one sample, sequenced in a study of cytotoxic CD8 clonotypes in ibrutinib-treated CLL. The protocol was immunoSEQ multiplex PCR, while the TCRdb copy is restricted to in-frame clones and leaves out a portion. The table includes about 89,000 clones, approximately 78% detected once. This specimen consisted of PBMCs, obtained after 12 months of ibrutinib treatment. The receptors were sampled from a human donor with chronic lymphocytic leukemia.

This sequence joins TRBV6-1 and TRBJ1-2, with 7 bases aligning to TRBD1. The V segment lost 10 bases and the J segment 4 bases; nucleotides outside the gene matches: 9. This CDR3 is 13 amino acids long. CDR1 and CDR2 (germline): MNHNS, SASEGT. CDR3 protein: CATTTGDRYGYTF. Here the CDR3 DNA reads TGTGCCACCACAACAGGGGATCGCTATGGCTACACCTTC.

The CDR3 protein is CASSHQGREFYGYTF. The CDR3 coding sequence is TGCGCCAGCAGCCACCAAGGGAGGGAGTTCTATGGCTACACCTTC. The genes are TRBV4-1 and TRBJ1-2; D is unclear. Germline values: CDR1 MGHRA, CDR2 YSYEKL. This CDR3 comprises 15 residues. V shed 3 bases and J shed 4 bases, with 15 bases lying between them.

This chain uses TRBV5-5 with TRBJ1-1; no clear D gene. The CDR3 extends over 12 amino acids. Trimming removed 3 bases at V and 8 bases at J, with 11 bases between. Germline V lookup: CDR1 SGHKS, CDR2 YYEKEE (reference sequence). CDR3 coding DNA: TGTGCCAGCAGCTCAAATCTCTTCGAAGCTTTCTTT. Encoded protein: CASSSNLFEAFF.

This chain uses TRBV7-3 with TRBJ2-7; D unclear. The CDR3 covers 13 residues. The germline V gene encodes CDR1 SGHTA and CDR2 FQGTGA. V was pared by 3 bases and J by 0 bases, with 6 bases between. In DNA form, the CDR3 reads TGTGCCAGCAGCTTGTCGAGCTCCTACGAGCAGTACTTC. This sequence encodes CASSLSSSYEQYF.

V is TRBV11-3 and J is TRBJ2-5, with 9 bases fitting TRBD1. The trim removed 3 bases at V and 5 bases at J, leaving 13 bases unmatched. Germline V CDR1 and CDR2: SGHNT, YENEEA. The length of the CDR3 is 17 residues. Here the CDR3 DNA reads TGTGCCAGCAGCTTGGGGGCCGATGGGACAGGGAGGGAGACCCAGTACTTC. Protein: CASSLGADGTGRETQYF.

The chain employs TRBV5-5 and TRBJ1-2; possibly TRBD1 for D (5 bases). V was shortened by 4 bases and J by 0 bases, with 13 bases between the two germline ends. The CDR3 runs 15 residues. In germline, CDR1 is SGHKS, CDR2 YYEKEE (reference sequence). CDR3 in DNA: TGTGCCAGCAGCCTCGACAGATGGGCTAACTATGGCTACACCTTC. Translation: CASSLDRWANYGYTF.

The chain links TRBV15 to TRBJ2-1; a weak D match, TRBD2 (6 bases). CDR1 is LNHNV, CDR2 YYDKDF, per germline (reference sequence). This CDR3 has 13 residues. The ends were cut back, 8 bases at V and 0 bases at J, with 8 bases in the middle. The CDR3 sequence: CATAGSSYNEQFF. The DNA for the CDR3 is TGTGCCACCGCGGGATCCTCCTACAATGAGCAGTTCTTC.

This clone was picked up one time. The CDR3 loop reads CASSLGVRGQDTQYF. The CDR3 DNA reads as TGTGCCAGCAGCTTAGGGGTCCGAGGGCAAGATACGCAGTATTTT. The chain recombines TRBV7-3 with TRBJ2-3; D is perhaps TRBD2 (5 bases). CDR3 length equals 15 residues. Trimming stripped 2 bases from V and 5 bases from J, with 14 bases between. Germline V gene lookup returns CDR1 SGHTA and CDR2 FQGTGA.

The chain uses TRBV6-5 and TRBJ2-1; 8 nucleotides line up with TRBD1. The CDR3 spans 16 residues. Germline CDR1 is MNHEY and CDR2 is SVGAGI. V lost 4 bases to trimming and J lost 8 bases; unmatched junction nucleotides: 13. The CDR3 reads CASSSEDRAPLYEQFF. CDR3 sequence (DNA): TGTGCCAGCAGTTCCGAGGACAGGGCTCCTCTGTATGAGCAGTTCTTC.

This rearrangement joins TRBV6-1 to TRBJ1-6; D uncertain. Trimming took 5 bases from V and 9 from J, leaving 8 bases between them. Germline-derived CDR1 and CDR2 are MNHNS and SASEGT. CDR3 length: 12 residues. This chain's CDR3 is CASSPQVSPLHF. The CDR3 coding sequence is TGTGCCAGCAGTCCTCAGGTTTCACCCCTCCACTTT.

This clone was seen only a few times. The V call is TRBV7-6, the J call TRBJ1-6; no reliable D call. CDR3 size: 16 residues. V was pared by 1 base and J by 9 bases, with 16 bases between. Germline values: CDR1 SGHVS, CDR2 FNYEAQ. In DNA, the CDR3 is TGTGCCAGCAGCTTAGGGCCCGGTCGGGGTGGTTCACCCCTCCACTTT. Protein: CASSLGPGRGGSPLHF. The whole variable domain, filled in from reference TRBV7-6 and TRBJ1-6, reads GAGVSQSPRYKVTKRGQDVALRCDPISGHVSLYWYRQALGQGPEFLTYFNYEAQQDKSGLPNDRFSAERPEGSISTLTIQRTEQRDSAMYRCASSLGPGRGGSPLHFGNGTRLTVT.

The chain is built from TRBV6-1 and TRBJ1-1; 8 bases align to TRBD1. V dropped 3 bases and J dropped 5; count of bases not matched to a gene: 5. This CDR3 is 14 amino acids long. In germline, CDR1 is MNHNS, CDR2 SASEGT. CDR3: CASSDDRGLTEAFF. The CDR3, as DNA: TGTGCCAGCAGTGACGACAGGGGATTGACTGAAGCTTTCTTT.